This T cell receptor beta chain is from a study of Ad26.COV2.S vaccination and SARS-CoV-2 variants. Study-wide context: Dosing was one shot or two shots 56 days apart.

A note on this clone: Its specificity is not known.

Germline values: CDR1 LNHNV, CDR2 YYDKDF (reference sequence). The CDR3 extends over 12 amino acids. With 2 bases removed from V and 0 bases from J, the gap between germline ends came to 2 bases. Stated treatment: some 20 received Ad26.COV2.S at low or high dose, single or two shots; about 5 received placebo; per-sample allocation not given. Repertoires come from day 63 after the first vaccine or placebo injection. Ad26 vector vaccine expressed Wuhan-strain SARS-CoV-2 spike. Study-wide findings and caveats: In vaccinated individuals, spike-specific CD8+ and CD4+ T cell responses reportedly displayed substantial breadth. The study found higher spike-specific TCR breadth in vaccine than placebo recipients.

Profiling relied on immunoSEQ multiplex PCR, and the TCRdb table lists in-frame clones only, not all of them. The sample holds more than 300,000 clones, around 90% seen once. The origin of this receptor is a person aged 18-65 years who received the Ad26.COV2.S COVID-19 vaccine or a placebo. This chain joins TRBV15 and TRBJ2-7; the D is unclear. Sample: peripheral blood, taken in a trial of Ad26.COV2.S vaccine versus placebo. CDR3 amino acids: CATSRPSYEQYF. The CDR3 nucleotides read TGTGCCACCAGCAGACCCTCCTACGAGCAGTACTTC.